These 29 T cell receptor beta chains were all obtained from the same sample, sequenced in a study of CD8 T cells in Susac syndrome. A quantity of about 0.5 to 1 ug RNA underwent reverse transcription using random hexamers. TCRdb reanalysed the immunoSEQ multiplex PCR reads using MiXCR and keeps one entry per CDR3 protein. This sample yields under 150,000 distinct CDR3 sequences, of which over 85% are seen a single time; approximately 0.3% belongs to the top ten. The sequenced sample was CD8+ T cells from PBMCs. The receptors stem from a human donor in good health.

The chain joins TRBV15 to TRBJ2-7; TRBD2 matches 7 bases. V lost 0 bases and J lost 4; bases outside the gene matches: 3. The CDR3 sequence is 14 residues long. From germline, CDR1 is LNHNV and CDR2 YYDKDF (reference sequence). CDR3 sequence reads: CATSREIAGYEQYF. The CDR3 DNA follows: TGTGCCACCAGCAGAGAAATAGCGGGTTACGAGCAGTACTTC. Based on the CDR3 plus reference TRBV15 and TRBJ2-7, the full variable domain is DAMVIQNPRYQVTQFGKPVTLSCSQTLNHNVMYWYQQKSSQAPKLLFHYYDKDFNNEADTPDNFQSRRPNTSFCFLDIRSPGLGDTAMYLCATSREIAGYEQYFGPGTRLTVT.

The genes are TRBV20-1 and TRBJ2-1, with a possible D match to TRBD2 (6 bases). The CDR3 is 16 residues long. The V end was cut by 1 base, the J end by 9 bases, with 22 bases between. Germline CDR1 is DFQATT and CDR2 is SNEGSKA (reference sequence). This CDR3 reads CSARGLGGKTWGEQFF. For the CDR3, the DNA is TGCAGTGCTAGAGGTCTTGGCGGGAAGACGTGGGGTGAGCAGTTCTTC.

The rearrangement joins TRBV29-1 to TRBJ2-7; the D gene is possibly TRBD1 (5 bases). CDR3 length: 12 residues. Trimming pared 5 bases from V and 3 bases from J, leaving 11 bases between. Germline-derived CDR1 and CDR2 are SQVTM and ANQGSEA. CDR3 DNA sequence: TGCAGCGTTTACGGACAAAACTACGAGCAGTACTTC. Protein: CSVYGQNYEQYF.

The chain recombines TRBV27 with TRBJ2-1; TRBD2 agrees at 7 bases. This CDR3 region has 12 residues. The germline V gene has CDR1 MNHEY and CDR2 SMNVEV (reference sequence). V lost 3 bases, J lost 9 bases, and 2 bases stayed unmatched. The CDR3 spells CASSLGGSEQFF. CDR3 coding DNA: TGTGCCAGCAGTTTGGGGGGGTCTGAGCAGTTCTTC.

This sequence joins TRBV20-1 and TRBJ1-2; 7 nucleotides line up with TRBD1. V lost 5 bases and J lost 1; bases outside the gene matches: 10. The CDR3 has 15 residues. CDR1 is DFQATT and CDR2 is SNEGSKA in the germline V gene (reference sequence). CDR3 in amino acids: CSARTGEPYNYGYTF. CDR3 coding DNA: TGCAGTGCTCGTACAGGGGAACCCTATAACTATGGCTACACCTTC.

V usage is TRBV20-1 and J usage is TRBJ2-1; maybe TRBD2 (6 bases). The CDR3 has 16 amino acids. In germline, CDR1 is DFQATT, CDR2 SNEGSKA (reference sequence). V was cut by 0 bases and J by 1 base, with 13 bases left in between. The CDR3, as DNA: TGCAGTGCTAGAGAGACGCTACTAGCATCCTACAATGAGCAGTTCTTC. This encodes CSARETLLASYNEQFF.

The chain joins TRBV29-1 to TRBJ1-1; a weak D match, TRBD1 (5 bases). The V and J ends lost 3 bases and 1 base respectively, with 9 bases between them. The CDR3 spans 13 residues. Per germline, CDR1 SQVTM and CDR2 ANQGSEA. The CDR3 DNA follows: TGCAGCGTTGACTTAGGGACGAACACTGAAGCTTTCTTT. Its protein product is CSVDLGTNTEAFF.

The chain carries TRBV29-1 and TRBJ1-1; TRBD1 matches 8 bases. The V and J ends lost 1 base and 1 base, in that order; junction bases with no gene match: 2. The CDR3 covers 14 residues. The germline V gene encodes CDR1 SQVTM and CDR2 ANQGSEA. The CDR3 sequence is CSVEGGQENTEAFF. CDR3 sequence (DNA): TGCAGCGTTGAAGGGGGACAGGAGAACACTGAAGCTTTCTTT.

For the CDR3, the DNA is TGTGCCAGCAGCCAAGATCTGGCGGGAGGCCCCCATCAGTACTTC. It specifies CASSQDLAGGPHQYF. This chain joins TRBV4-2 and TRBJ2-4, with 8 bases aligning to TRBD2. CDR1 is LGHNA, CDR2 YNFKEQ, per germline. V lost 0 bases to trimming and J lost 12 bases; unmatched junction nucleotides: 10. The CDR3 runs 15 residues.

V is TRBV14 and J is TRBJ2-1, with D unclear. Trimming stripped 6 bases from V and 5 bases from J, with 11 bases between. Germline CDR1 is SGHDN and CDR2 is FVKESK. The CDR3 length is 13 residues. In nucleotides, the CDR3 is TGTGCCAGCAGTGAAGGGCTACACAATGAGCAGTTCTTC. It is translated as CASSEGLHNEQFF.

This chain joins TRBV27 and TRBJ2-5, with 13 bases matching TRBD2. Germline V gene sequence: CDR1 MNHEY, CDR2 SMNVEV (reference sequence). The CDR3 contains 16 residues. Germline trimming cut 7 bases from V and 5 bases from J; bases unmatched to any gene: 10. The CDR3 nucleotides are TGTGCCAGCACCAGGGGGACTAGCGGGATAGGGGAGACCCAGTACTTC. Protein sequence: CASTRGTSGIGETQYF.

The rearrangement links TRBV28 to TRBJ1-1; D uncertain. Trimming removed 6 bases from V and 10 bases from J, with 15 bases in between. Germline CDR1 MDHEN, CDR2 SYDVKM. This CDR3 is built from 12 residues. This chain's CDR3 is CASRQGWSVAFF. The CDR3 bases are TGTGCCAGCAGGCAAGGGTGGTCGGTAGCTTTCTTT.

The DNA for the CDR3 is TGTGCCACCAGTGGAGCAGGGGAAGAGACCCAGTACTTC. Residues: CATSGAGEETQYF. This rearrangement joins TRBV24-1 to TRBJ2-5; D may be TRBD1 (6 bases). CDR3 length: 13 amino acids. Germline CDR1 and CDR2: KGHDR and SFDVKD. Trimming shortened V by 5 bases and J by 3 bases, and 9 bases separated the two germline ends.

The rearrangement uses TRBV2 and TRBJ2-7; 10 nucleotides match TRBD2. V was clipped by 6 bases and J by 5 bases; unmatched bases: 7. This CDR3 contains 14 residues. CDR1 SNHLY and CDR2 FYNNEI come from the germline V gene. CDR3 amino acids: CASRASGSPHEQYF. As DNA, the CDR3 is TGTGCCAGCAGAGCTAGCGGGAGTCCCCACGAGCAGTACTTC.

The chain couples TRBV13 to TRBJ2-1; 9 positions match TRBD2. Germline loops: CDR1 PRHDT, CDR2 FYEKMQ (reference sequence). The CDR3 is made up of 16 amino acids. The V and J ends lost 5 bases and 10 bases, in that order; junction bases with no gene match: 15. CDR3 DNA sequence: TGTGCCAGCAGCCCTACCCCGGGACTAGCCCCCCCCGAGCAGTTCTTC. Protein sequence: CASSPTPGLAPPEQFF.

The chain carries TRBV5-4 and TRBJ2-5; D unclear. CDR1 is SGHNT, CDR2 YYREEE, per germline (reference sequence). Trimming took 4 bases from V and 1 from J, leaving 11 bases between them. This CDR3 has 14 residues. CDR3: CASSLMFSQETQYF. In nucleotides, the CDR3 is TGTGCCAGCAGCCTCATGTTCTCCCAAGAGACCCAGTACTTC.

The CDR3 loop is CASYPDLGGALNYGYTF. The CDR3 DNA reads as TGTGCCAGCTACCCGGATCTCGGCGGAGCCCTTAACTATGGCTACACCTTC. The rearrangement uses TRBV9 and TRBJ1-2; D remains unclear. The V gene lost 7 bases and the J gene lost 1 base, with 23 bases spanning the gap. CDR1 is SGDLS and CDR2 is YYNGEE in the germline V gene. The length of the CDR3 is 17 residues.

This clonotype was detected once. The chain has TRBV19 and TRBJ2-2, with a weak D call TRBD1 (6 bases). The CDR3 is made up of 15 amino acids. The germline V gene encodes CDR1 LNHDA and CDR2 SQIVND (reference sequence). Trimming took off 3 bases at V and 7 bases at J, with 15 bases between the two ends. The CDR3 region is CASSIPPGVGGELFF. The CDR3 DNA sequence: TGTGCCAGTAGTATCCCCCCAGGGGTCGGCGGGGAGCTGTTTTTT.

The V call is TRBV2, the J call TRBJ2-1; 7 positions match TRBD1. Germline V gives CDR1 SNHLY, CDR2 FYNNEI. This CDR3 comprises 13 residues. The ends lost 6 bases at V and 7 bases at J; junction bases unmatched: 6. As DNA, the CDR3 is TGTGCCAGCAGAGCCGGGACAGCAAATGAGCAGTTCTTC. Translated: CASRAGTANEQFF.

This rearrangement joins TRBV28 to TRBJ2-7, with D possibly TRBD2 on 6 matching bases. Germline values: CDR1 MDHEN, CDR2 SYDVKM. The CDR3 totals 16 residues. V lost 3 bases to trimming and J lost 2 bases, with 17 bases between them. CDR3 region: CASSFGGWRLAYEQYF. The DNA for the CDR3 is TGTGCCAGCAGTTTTGGGGGGTGGCGTCTAGCCTACGAGCAGTACTTC.

This chain uses TRBV27 with TRBJ2-1; TRBD1 aligns across 7 bases. There are 16 residues in the CDR3. The V gene's germline CDR1 is MNHEY and CDR2 SMNVEV (reference sequence). V shed 0 bases and J 0 bases; nucleotides not matched to a gene: 2. CDR3 DNA sequence: TGTGCCAGCAGTTTATCGGGACAGAGCTCCTACAATGAGCAGTTCTTC. This gives the protein CASSLSGQSSYNEQFF.

This chain joins TRBV7-9 and TRBJ1-2; no clear D. Germline values: CDR1 SEHNR, CDR2 FQNEAQ (reference sequence). Trimming left V 2 bases short and J 8 bases short, with 18 bases between. CDR3 length: 15 amino acids. The CDR3 bases are TGTGCCAGCAGCTTACGCGGGATCGACCCGGGCGGCTACACCTTC. It translates to CASSLRGIDPGGYTF.

V gene TRBV29-1 combines with J gene TRBJ2-2; D remains ambiguous. Germline lookup yields CDR1 SQVTM and CDR2 ANQGSEA. Trimming took off 7 bases at V and 5 bases at J, with 11 bases between the two ends. There are 12 residues in the CDR3. As DNA, the CDR3 is TGCAGCGCCCCCGGTCAGACCGGGGAGCTGTTTTTT. Translated: CSAPGQTGELFF.

This chain joins TRBV6-5 and TRBJ2-7; tentatively, D is TRBD1 (5 bases). Trimming took off 0 bases at V and 0 bases at J, with 12 bases between the two ends. This CDR3 has 16 amino acids. Germline V gives CDR1 MNHEY, CDR2 SVGAGI. DNA for the CDR3: TGTGCCAGCAGTTACTCGATTGAGACAGTCTCCTACGAGCAGTACTTC. This translates into CASSYSIETVSYEQYF.

The chain employs TRBV7-8 and TRBJ2-7; D is unclear. There are 15 residues in the CDR3. V was shortened by 5 bases and J by 1 base, with 15 bases between the two germline ends. CDR1 and CDR2 from the germline V gene are SGHVS and FQNEAQ. CDR3 protein: CASSPNIPRSYEQYF. CDR3 DNA sequence: TGTGCCAGCAGCCCAAATATTCCCCGGTCCTACGAGCAGTACTTC.

The genes are TRBV20-1 and TRBJ2-7; 7 bases fit TRBD1. CDR1 and CDR2 (germline): DFQATT, SNEGSKA (reference sequence). This CDR3 is built from 13 residues. Trimming took 4 bases from V and 1 from J; bases not matched to a gene: 4. CDR3 coding DNA: TGCAGTGCTACACAGACAGGGTCCTACGAGCAGTACTTC. As protein: CSATQTGSYEQYF.

This rearrangement joins TRBV27 to TRBJ1-5; the match to TRBD1 covers 9 bases. The germline V gene has CDR1 MNHEY and CDR2 SMNVEV (reference sequence). This CDR3 has 16 residues. The junction had 10 bases not matched to a gene; V was cut back by 4 bases and J by 6 bases. CDR3 DNA sequence: TGTGCCAGCAGTTCCCTGACAGGGGGGGTTGGTCAGCCCCAGCATTTT. Translated, it gives CASSSLTGGVGQPQHF.

The chain couples TRBV4-3 to TRBJ2-5; D is undetermined. This CDR3 contains 15 residues. Germline V CDR1 and CDR2: LGHNA, YSLEER. The V gene lost 1 base and the J gene lost 2 bases, with 11 bases spanning the gap. The CDR3 DNA reads TGCGCCAGCAGCCAAGCCCTGTGGGCACAAGAGACCCAGTACTTC. Protein sequence: CASSQALWAQETQYF.

The CDR3 DNA reads as TGTGCCACCAGCACAAGGGCCACTGAAGCTTTCTTT. This codes for CATSTRATEAFF. The V gene is TRBV15, the J gene TRBJ1-1; the D is unclear. The CDR3 is 12 amino acids. Trimming pared 4 bases from V and 4 bases from J, leaving 7 bases between. Per germline, CDR1 LNHNV and CDR2 YYDKDF (reference sequence).